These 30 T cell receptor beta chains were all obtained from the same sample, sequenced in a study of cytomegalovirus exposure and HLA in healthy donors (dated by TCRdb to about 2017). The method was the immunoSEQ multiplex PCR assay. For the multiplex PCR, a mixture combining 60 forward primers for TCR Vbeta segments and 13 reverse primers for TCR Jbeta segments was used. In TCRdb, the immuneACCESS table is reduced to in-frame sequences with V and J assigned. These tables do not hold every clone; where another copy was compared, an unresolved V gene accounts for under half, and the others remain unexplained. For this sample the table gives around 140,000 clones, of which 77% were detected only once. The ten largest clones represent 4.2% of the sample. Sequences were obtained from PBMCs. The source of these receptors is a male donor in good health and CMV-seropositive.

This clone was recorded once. CDR3 sequence (DNA): TGCGCCAGCCGGGACACCATGGGGGCAGATACGCAGTATTTT. Translation gives CASRDTMGADTQYF. The V and J genes are TRBV5-1 and TRBJ2-3; possible D gene TRBD1, 6 bases. The V end was cut by 7 bases, the J end by 4 bases, with 16 bases between. This CDR3 spans 14 amino acids. The germline CDR1 and CDR2 sequences are SGHRS and YFSETQ. Full variable domain (rest looked up from reference TRBV5-1 and TRBJ2-3): KAGVTQTPRYLIKTRGQQVTLSCSPISGHRSVSWYQQTPGQGLQFLFEYFSETQRNKGNFPGRFSGRQFSNSRSEMNVSTLELGDSALYLCASRDTMGADTQYFGPGTRLTVL.

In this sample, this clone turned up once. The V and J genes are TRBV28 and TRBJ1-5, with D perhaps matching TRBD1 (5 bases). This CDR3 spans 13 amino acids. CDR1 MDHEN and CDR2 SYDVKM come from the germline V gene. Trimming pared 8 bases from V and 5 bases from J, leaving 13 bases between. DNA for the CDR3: TGTGCCAGCCATACCGGGGGGTATCAGCCCCAGCATTTT. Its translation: CASHTGGYQPQHF.

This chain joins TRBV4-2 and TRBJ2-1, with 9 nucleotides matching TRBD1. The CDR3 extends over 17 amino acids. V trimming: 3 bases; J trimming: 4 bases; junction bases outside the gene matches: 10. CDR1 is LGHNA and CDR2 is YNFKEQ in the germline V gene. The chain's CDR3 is CASSQGLDRGPYNEQFF. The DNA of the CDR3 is TGTGCCAGCAGCCAGGGGTTGGACAGGGGTCCTTACAATGAGCAGTTCTTC.

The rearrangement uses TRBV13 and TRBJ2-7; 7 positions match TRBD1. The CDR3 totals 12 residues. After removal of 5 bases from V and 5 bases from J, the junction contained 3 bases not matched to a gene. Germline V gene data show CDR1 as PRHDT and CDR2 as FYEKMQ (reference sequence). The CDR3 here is CASSRTGDEQYF. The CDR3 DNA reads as TGTGCCAGCAGCAGAACAGGGGACGAGCAGTACTTC.

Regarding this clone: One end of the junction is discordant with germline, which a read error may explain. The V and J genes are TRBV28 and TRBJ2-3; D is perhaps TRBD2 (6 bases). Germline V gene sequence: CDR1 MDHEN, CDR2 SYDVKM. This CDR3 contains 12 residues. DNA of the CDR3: TGTGCCAGCAGTTTACCGGCGGGGAATCCCCGTTTT. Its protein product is CASSLPAGNPRF.

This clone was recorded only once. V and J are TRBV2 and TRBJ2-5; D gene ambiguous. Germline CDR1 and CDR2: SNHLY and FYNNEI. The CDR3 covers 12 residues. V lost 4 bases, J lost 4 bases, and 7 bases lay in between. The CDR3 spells CASSVEVETQYF. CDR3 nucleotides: TGTGCCAGCAGTGTTGAGGTAGAGACCCAGTACTTC.

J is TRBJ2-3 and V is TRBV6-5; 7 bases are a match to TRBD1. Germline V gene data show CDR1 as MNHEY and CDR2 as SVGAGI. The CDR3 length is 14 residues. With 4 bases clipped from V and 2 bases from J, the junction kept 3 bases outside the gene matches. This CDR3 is CASSLDRITDTQYF. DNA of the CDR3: TGTGCCAGCAGTTTGGACAGGATCACAGATACGCAGTATTTT.

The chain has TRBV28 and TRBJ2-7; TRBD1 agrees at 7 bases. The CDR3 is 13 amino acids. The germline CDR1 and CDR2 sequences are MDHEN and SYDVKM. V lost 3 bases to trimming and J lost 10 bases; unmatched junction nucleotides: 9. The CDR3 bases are TGTGCCAGCAGTTTCCAGGACAGGCATTCACAGTACTTC. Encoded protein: CASSFQDRHSQYF.

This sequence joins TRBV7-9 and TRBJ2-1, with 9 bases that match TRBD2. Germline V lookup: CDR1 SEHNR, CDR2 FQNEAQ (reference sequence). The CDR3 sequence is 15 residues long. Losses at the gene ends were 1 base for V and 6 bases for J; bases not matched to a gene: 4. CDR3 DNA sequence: TGTGCCAGCAGCTTAGTGCTAGCGGGGACCAATGAGCAGTTCTTC. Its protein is CASSLVLAGTNEQFF.

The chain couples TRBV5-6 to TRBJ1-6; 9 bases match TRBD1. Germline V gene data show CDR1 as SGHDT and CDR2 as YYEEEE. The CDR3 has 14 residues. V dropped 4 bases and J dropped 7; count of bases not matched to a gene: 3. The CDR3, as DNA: TGTGCCAGCAGCGGGGACAGGGAGAATTCACCCCTCCACTTT. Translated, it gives CASSGDRENSPLHF.

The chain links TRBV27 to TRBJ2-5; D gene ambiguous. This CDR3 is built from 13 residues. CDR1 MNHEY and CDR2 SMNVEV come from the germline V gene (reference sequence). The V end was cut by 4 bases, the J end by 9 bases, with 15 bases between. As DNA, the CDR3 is TGTGCCAGCAGTTCGGGTCTGCTCGGTGCCCAGTACTTC. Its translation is CASSSGLLGAQYF.

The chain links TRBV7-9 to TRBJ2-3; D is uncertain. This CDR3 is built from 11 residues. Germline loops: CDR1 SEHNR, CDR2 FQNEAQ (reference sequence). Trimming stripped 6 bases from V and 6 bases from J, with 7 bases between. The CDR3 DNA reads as TGTGCCAGCAGTCCCAGGGATACGCAGTATTTT. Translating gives CASSPRDTQYF.

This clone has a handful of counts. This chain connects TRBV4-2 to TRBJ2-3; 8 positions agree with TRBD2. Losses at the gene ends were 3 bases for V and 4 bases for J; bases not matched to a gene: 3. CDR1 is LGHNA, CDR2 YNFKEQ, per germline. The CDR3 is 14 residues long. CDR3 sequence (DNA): TGTGCCAGCAGCCAGGGACTAGTATCAGATACGCAGTATTTT. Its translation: CASSQGLVSDTQYF.

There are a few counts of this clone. For the CDR3, the DNA is TGTGCCACCAAAACGGGGACTAGCGGGAGGTCAGATACGCAGTATTTT. This translates into CATKTGTSGRSDTQYF. V gene TRBV2 combines with J gene TRBJ2-3; TRBD2 matches at 15 bases. This CDR3 contains 16 residues. V shed 10 bases and J 4 bases; nucleotides not matched to a gene: 9. Germline CDR1 and CDR2: SNHLY and FYNNEI. The variable domain in full, completed from reference TRBV2 and TRBJ2-3, reads EPEVTQTPSHQVTQMGQEVILRCVPISNHLYFYWYRQILGQKVEFLVSFYNNEISEKSEIFDDQFSVERPDGSNFTLKIRSTKLEDSAMYFCATKTGTSGRSDTQYFGPGTRLTVL.

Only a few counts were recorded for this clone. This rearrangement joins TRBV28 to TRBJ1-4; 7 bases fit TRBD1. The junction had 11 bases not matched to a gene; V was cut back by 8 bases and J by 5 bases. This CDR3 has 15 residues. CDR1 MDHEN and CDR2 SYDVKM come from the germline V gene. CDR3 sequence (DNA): TGTGCCAGCCGCTGGCGCGGGACAGCAAATGAAAAACTGTTTTTT. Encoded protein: CASRWRGTANEKLFF.

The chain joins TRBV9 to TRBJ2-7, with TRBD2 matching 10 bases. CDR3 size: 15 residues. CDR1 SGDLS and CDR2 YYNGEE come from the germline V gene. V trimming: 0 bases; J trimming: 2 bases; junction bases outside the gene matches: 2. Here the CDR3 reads CASSVGTSGPYEQYF. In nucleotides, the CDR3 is TGTGCCAGCAGCGTAGGGACTAGCGGACCCTACGAGCAGTACTTC.

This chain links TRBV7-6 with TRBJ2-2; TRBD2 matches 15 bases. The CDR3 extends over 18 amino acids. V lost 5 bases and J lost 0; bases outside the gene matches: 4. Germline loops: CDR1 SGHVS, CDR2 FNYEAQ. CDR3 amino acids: CASSLRTSGGANTGELFF. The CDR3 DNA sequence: TGTGCCAGCAGCCTTAGGACTAGCGGGGGGGCGAACACCGGGGAGCTGTTTTTT.

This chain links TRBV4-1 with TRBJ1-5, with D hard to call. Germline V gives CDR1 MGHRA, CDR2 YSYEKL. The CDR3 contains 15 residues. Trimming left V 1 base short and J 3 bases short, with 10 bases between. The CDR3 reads CASSQVEGFNQPQHF. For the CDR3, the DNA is TGCGCCAGCAGCCAAGTTGAGGGATTCAATCAGCCCCAGCATTTT.

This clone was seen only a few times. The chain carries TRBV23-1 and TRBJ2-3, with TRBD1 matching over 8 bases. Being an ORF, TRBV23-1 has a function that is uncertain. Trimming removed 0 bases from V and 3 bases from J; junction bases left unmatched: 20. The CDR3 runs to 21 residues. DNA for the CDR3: TGCGCCAGCAGTCAATCCATTGGACAGGGACACCGGGTGAGGCATACAGATACGCAGTATTTT. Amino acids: CASSQSIGQGHRVRHTDTQYF.

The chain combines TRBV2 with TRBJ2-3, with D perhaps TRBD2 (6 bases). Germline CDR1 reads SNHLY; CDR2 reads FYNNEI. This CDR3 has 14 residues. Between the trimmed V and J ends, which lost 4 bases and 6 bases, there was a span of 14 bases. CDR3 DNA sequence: TGTGCCAGCAGTGCGCGACGGGAGTCGGATACGCAGTATTTT. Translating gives CASSARRESDTQYF.

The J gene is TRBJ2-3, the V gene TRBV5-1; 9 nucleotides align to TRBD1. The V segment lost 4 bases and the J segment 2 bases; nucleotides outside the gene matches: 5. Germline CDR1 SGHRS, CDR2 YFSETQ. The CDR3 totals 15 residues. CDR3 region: CASSPRDRATDTQYF. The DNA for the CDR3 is TGCGCCAGCAGCCCCCGGGACAGGGCCACAGATACGCAGTATTTT.

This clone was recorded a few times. In DNA, the CDR3 is TGTGCCACCAGCAGAGAAGCGGGGAGCGATGGCTACACCTTC. Translating it yields CATSREAGSDGYTF. The V and J genes are TRBV15 and TRBJ1-2; D gene ambiguous. Germline CDR1 is LNHNV and CDR2 is YYDKDF (reference sequence). This CDR3 has 14 amino acids. The V and J ends lost 0 bases and 6 bases respectively, with 11 bases between them. Drawing the rest from reference TRBV15 and TRBJ1-2, the complete variable domain is DAMVIQNPRYQVTQFGKPVTLSCSQTLNHNVMYWYQQKSSQAPKLLFHYYDKDFNNEADTPDNFQSRRPNTSFCFLDIRSPGLGDTAMYLCATSREAGSDGYTFGSGTRLTVV.

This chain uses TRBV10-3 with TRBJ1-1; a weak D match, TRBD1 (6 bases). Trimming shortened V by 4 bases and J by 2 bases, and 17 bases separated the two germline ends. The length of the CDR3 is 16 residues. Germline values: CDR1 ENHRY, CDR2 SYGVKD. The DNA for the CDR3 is TGTGCCATCAGTGTTAGTTCAGGGGCAGTAAACACTGAAGCTTTCTTT. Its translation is CAISVSSGAVNTEAFF.

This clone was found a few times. Here the CDR3 DNA reads TGCGCCAGCAGCCGGGACAGGCCGACCTACGAGCAGTACTTC. It is translated as CASSRDRPTYEQYF. V and J are TRBV5-1 and TRBJ2-7; 8 bases agree with TRBD1. Germline V gene sequence: CDR1 SGHRS, CDR2 YFSETQ. This CDR3 is built from 14 residues. V trimming: 4 bases; J trimming: 2 bases; junction bases outside the gene matches: 5.

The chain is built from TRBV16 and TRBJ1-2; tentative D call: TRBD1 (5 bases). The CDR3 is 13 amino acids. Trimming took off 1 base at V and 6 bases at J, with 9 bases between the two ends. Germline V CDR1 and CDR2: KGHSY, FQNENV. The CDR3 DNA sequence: TGTGCCAGCAGCCAATTCGAAGGGGATGGCTACACCTTC. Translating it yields CASSQFEGDGYTF.

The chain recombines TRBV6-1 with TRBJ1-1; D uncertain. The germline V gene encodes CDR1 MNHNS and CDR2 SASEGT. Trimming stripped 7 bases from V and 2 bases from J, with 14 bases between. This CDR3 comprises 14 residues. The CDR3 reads CASNPTRGNTEAFF. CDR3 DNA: TGTGCCAGCAACCCGACCCGGGGTAACACTGAAGCTTTCTTT.

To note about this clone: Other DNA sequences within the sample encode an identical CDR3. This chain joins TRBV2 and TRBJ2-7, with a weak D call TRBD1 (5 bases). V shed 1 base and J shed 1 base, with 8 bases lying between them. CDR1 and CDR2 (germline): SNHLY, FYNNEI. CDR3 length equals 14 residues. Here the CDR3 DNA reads TGTGCCAGCAGTGAAGGGACATCGTCCTACGAGCAGTACTTC. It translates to CASSEGTSSYEQYF.

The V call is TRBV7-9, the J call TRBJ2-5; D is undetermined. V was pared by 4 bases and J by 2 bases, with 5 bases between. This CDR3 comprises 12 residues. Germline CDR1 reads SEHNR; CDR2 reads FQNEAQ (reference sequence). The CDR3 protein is CASSYKQETQYF. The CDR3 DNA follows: TGTGCCAGCAGCTATAAACAAGAGACCCAGTACTTC.

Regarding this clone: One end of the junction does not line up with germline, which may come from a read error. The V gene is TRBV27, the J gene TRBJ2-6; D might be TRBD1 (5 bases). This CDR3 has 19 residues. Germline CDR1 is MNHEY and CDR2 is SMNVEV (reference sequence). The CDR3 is CASSLLGDSPFSGANGLTF. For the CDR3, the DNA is TGTGCCAGCAGTTTATTAGGGGATTCACCTTTCTCTGGGGCCAACGGCCTGACTTTC. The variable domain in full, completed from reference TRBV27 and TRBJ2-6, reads EAQVTQNPRYLITVTGKKLTVTCSQNMNHEYMSWYRQDPGLGLRQIYYSMNVEVTDKGDVPEGYKVSRKEKRNFPLILESPSPNQTSLYFCASSLLGDSPFSGANGLTFGAGSRLTVL.

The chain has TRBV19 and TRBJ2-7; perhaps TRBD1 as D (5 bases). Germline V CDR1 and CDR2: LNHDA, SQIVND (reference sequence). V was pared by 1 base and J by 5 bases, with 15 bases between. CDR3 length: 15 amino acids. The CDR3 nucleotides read TGTGCCAGTAGTATAGGGGTCGTTCGACAGCACGAGCAGTACTTC. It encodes CASSIGVVRQHEQYF.